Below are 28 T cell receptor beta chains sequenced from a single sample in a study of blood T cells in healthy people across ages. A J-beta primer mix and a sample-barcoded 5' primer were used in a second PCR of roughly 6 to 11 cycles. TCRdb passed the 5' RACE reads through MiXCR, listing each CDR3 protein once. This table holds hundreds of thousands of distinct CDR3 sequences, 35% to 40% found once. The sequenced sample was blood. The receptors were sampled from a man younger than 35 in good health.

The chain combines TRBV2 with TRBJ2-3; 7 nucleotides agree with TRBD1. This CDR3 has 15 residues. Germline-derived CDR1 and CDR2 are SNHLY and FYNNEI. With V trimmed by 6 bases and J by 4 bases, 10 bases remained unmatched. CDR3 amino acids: CASSPRGGRSDTQYF. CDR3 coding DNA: TGTGCCAGCAGCCCTCGAGGGGGCAGGTCAGATACGCAGTATTTT.

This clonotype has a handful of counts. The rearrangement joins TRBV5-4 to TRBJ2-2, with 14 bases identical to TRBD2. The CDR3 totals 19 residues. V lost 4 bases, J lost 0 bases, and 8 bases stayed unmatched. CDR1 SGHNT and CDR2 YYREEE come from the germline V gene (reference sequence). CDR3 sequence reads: CASSRGLAGENTNTGELFF. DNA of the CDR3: TGTGCCAGCAGCCGGGGACTAGCGGGGGAAAACACGAACACCGGGGAGCTGTTTTTT.

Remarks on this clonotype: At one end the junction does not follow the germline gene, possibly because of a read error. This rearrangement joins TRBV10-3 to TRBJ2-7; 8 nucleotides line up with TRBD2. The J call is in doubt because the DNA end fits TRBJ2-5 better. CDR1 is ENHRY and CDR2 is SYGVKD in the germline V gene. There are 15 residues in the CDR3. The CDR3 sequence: CATSPGLVSMETQYF. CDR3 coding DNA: TGTGCCACCAGTCCGGGACTAGTGTCGATGGAGACCCAGTACTTC.

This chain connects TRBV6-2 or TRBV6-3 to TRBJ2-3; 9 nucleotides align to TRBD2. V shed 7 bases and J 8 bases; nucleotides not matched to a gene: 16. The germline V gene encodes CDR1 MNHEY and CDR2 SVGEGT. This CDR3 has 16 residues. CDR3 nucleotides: TGTGCCAGCACCACTTCGCGCGGGAGGGGACAGTTTACGCAGTATTTT. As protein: CASTTSRGRGQFTQYF.

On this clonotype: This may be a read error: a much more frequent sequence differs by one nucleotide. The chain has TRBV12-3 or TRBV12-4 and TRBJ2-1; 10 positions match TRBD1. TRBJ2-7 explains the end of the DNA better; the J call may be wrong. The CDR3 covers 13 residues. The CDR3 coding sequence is TGTGCCAGCACCCCGGGACAGGGGAATGAGCAGTACTTC. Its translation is CASTPGQGNEQYF.

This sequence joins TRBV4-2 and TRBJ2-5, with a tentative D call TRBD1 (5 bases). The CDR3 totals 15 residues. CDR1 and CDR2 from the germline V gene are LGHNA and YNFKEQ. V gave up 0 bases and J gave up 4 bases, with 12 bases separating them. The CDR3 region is CASSQEIEDIETQYF. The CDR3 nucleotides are TGTGCCAGCAGCCAAGAGATCGAGGACATAGAGACCCAGTACTTC.

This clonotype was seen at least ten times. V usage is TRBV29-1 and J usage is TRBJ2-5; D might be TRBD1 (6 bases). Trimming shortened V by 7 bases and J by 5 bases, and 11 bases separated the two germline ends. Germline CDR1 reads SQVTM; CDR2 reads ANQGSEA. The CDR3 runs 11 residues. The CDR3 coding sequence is TGCAGCGCTACAGGGTGGGAGACCCAGTACTTC. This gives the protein CSATGWETQYF.

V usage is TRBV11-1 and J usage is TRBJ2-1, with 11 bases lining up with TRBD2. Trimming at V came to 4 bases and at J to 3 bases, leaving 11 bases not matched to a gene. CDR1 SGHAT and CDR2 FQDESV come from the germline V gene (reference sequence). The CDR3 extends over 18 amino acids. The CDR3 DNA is TGTGCCAGCAGCTACGCCCTTGGGGGACTAGCGGACTACAATGAGCAGTTCTTC. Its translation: CASSYALGGLADYNEQFF.

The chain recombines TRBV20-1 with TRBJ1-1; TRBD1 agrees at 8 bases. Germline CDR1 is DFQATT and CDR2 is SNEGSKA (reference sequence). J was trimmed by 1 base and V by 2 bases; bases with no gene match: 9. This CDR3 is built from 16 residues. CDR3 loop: CSARLSGGSGNTEAFF. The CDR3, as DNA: TGCAGTGCTAGACTATCAGGGGGCTCCGGGAACACTGAAGCTTTCTTT.

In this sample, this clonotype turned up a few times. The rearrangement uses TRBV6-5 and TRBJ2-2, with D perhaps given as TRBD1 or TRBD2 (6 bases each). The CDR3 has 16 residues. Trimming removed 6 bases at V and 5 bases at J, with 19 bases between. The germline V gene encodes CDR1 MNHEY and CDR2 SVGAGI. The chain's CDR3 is CASRLTGAAVTGELFF. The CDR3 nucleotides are TGTGCCAGCAGGCTCACGGGGGCAGCGGTGACCGGGGAGCTGTTTTTT.

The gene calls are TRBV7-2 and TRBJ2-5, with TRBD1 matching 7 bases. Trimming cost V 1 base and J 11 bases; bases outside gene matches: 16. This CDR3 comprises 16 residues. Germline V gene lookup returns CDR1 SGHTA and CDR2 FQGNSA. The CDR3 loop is CASSLVTKGALSQQYF. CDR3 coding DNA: TGTGCCAGCAGCTTAGTGACTAAGGGGGCCCTAAGCCAGCAGTACTTC.

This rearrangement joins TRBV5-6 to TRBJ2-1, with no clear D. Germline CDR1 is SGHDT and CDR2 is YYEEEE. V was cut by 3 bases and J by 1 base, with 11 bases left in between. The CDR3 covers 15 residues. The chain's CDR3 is CASSWNPFSYNEQFF. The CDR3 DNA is TGTGCCAGCAGCTGGAATCCTTTTTCCTACAATGAGCAGTTCTTC.

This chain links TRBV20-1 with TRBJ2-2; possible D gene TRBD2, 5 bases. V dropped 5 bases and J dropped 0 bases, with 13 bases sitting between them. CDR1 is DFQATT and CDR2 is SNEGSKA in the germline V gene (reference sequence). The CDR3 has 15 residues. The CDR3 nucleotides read TGCAGTGCTCACGATGCGAGGGCGAACACCGGGGAGCTGTTTTTT. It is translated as CSAHDARANTGELFF.

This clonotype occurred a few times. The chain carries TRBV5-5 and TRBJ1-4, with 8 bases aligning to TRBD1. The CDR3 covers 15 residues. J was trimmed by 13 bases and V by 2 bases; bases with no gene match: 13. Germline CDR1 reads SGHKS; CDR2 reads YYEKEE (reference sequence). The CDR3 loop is CASSFGDRSTLRLFF. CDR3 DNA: TGTGCCAGCAGCTTTGGGGACAGGAGCACCCTCCGACTGTTTTTT.

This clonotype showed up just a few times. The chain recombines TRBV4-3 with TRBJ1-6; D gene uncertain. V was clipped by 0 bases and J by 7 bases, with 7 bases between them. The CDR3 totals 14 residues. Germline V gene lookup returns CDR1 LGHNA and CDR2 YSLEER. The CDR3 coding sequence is TGCGCCAGCAGCCAAGATGGCAGAAATTCACCCCTCCACTTT. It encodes CASSQDGRNSPLHF.

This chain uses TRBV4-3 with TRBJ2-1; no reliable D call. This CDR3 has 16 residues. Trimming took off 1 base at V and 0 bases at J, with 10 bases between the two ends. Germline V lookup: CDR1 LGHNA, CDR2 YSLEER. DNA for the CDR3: TGCGCCAGCAGCCAAGGAAACGTTTACTCCTACAATGAGCAGTTCTTC. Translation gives CASSQGNVYSYNEQFF.

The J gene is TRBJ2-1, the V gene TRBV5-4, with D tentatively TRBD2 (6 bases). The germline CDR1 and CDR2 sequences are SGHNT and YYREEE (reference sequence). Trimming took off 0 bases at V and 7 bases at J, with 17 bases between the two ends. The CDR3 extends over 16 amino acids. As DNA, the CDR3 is TGTGCCAGCAGCTTGGGACAAGAAAGGGACTTTAATGAGCAGTTCTTC. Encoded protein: CASSLGQERDFNEQFF.

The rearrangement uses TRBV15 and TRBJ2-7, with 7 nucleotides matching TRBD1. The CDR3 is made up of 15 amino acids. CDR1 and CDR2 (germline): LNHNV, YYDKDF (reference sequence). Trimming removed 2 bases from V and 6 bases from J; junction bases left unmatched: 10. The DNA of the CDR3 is TGTGCCACCAGCAGAAAAACAGGGAGACAGGGCGAGCAGTACTTC. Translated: CATSRKTGRQGEQYF.

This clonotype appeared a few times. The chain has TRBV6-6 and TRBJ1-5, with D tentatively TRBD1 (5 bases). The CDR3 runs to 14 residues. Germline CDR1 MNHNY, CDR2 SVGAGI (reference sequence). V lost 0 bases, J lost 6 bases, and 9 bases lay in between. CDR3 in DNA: TGTGCCAGCAGTTACTCGGGCGGGGGTCAGCCCCAGCATTTT. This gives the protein CASSYSGGGQPQHF.

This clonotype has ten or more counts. The chain's CDR3 is CSVVLGGEQYF. The CDR3 DNA sequence: TGCAGCGTTGTTTTGGGGGGGGAGCAGTACTTC. The J gene is TRBJ2-5, the V gene TRBV29-1, with TRBD2 matching over 7 bases. CDR3 length equals 11 residues. With V trimmed by 4 bases and J by 11 bases, 7 bases remained unmatched. Germline CDR1 reads SQVTM; CDR2 reads ANQGSEA.

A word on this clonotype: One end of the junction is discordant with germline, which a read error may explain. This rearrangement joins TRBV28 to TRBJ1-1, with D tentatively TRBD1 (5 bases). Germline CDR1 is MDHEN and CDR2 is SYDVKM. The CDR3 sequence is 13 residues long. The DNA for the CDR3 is TGTGTCAGCGGCGCCGGGGGGGGAGCTGAAGCTTTCTTT. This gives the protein CVSGAGGGAEAFF.

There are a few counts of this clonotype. CDR3 sequence (DNA): TGTGCCAGCAGTTTGACAGGGAGAGCTGAAGCTTTCTTT. Translation gives CASSLTGRAEAFF. The V gene is TRBV12-3 or TRBV12-4, the J gene TRBJ1-1, with 7 bases matching TRBD1. There are 13 residues in the CDR3. V dropped 3 bases and J dropped 6; count of bases not matched to a gene: 4.

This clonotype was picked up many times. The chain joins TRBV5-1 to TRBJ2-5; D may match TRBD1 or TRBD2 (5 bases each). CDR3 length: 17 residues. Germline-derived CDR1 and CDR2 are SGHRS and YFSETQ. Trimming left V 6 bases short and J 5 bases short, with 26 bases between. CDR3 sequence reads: CASNLRPTDTEGETQYF. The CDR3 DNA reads TGCGCCAGCAACTTAAGACCTACAGATACCGAGGGGGAGACCCAGTACTTC.

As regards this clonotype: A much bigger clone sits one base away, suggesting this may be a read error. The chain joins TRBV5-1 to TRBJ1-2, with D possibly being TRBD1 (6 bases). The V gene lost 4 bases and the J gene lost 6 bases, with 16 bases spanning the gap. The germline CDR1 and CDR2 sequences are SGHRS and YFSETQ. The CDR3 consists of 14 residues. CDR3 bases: TGCGCCAGCAGCGTCCCACAGGGTTCGGATGGCTACACCTTC. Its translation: CASSVPQGSDGYTF.

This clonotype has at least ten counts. Written as DNA, the CDR3 is TGCAGCGTGGGGACTAGCGAAGCCTACGAGCAGTACTTC. It codes for CSVGTSEAYEQYF. The chain combines TRBV29-1 with TRBJ2-7, with 10 bases identical to TRBD2. CDR1 is SQVTM, CDR2 ANQGSEA, per germline. CDR3 length: 13 residues. Trimming cost V 6 bases and J 2 bases; bases outside gene matches: 4.

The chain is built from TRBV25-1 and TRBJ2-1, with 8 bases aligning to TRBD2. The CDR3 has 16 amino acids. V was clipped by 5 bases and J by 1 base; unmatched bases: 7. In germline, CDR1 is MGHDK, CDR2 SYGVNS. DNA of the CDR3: TGTGCCAGCAGTACCGGACTAGCACAATCCTACAATGAGCAGTTCTTC. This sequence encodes CASSTGLAQSYNEQFF.

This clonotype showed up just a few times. CDR3: CASSHPGQGRYNEQFF. Here the CDR3 DNA reads TGTGCCAGCAGCCACCCAGGGCAGGGTAGGTACAATGAGCAGTTCTTC. The J gene is TRBJ2-1, the V gene TRBV7-2; tentatively, D is TRBD1 (5 bases). Looked up from germline, CDR1 is SGHTA and CDR2 is FQGNSA. Deletions cut 5 bases from V and 4 bases from J, with 18 bases between. The CDR3 runs to 16 residues. The full variable domain, completed using reference TRBV7-2 and TRBJ2-1, is GAGVSQSPSNKVTEKGKDVELRCDPISGHTALYWYRQSLGQGLEFLIYFQGNSAPDKSGLPSDRFSAERTGGSVSTLTIQRTQQEDSAVYLCASSHPGQGRYNEQFFGPGTRLTVL.

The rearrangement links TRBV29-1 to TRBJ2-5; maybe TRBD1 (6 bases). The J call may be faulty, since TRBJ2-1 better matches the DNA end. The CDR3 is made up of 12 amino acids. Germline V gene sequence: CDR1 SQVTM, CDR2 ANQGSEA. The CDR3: CSETQGTETQFF. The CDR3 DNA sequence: TGCAGCGAGACACAGGGTACAGAGACCCAGTTCTTC.